The sequence of this TCR beta chain was determined in a study of blood T cell repertoires in COVID-19 (dated by TCRdb to 2018 to 2021). In terms of the full investigation: Samples from collaborators originated in the United States, Italy and Spain and spanned both the acute and convalescent phases of COVID-19. The samples were drawn from the first 160 participants of the ongoing ImmuneRACE study and from under 1,500 subjects provided by 6 global collaborators. The prospective study material was composed of cDNA or gDNA derived from T cells, B-cell-depleted T cells, or PBMCs. The repertoires were released in a freely available public database meant as a resource for research on the immune response to SARS-CoV-2. Where available, HLA class I and class II types were obtained from metadata supplied by the sample provider rather than from assay-based typing. Nearly every sample came with metadata listing a de-identified subject ID, COVID-19 status, age in years and sex. The dataset comprised deeply sampled blood TCRbeta repertoires from subjects exposed to, actively infected with, or recovered from COVID-19. Study-level results and caveats: The quantity of clinical and demographic metadata differed by source and by participant and was supplied without curation.

With regard to this clone: Its antigen remains undetermined. No per-base quality is available; no much larger clone lies one base away.

V drops 5 bases and J drops 8 bases, leaving 19 bases in between. The germline V gene encodes CDR1 SGHTA and CDR2 FQGTGA. The CDR3, cysteine through phenylalanine, is 15 amino acids long. The only DNA kept is the CDR3, 45 bases in frame from the first base. Another Seattle source contributed samples from volunteer blood donors who had recovered from COVID-19. Each collaborating institution followed its own protocols to collect whole blood in K2EDTA tubes. Collaborator samples were shipped for TCRbeta analysis as frozen whole blood, isolated PBMCs, or DNA extracted from either sample type. The immunoSEQ Assay, a bias-controlled multiplex PCR, was used to amplify TCRbeta CDR3 regions from genomic DNA. For the original study's pipeline: Within the assay, amplification of reference gene primers was used to estimate how many nucleated cells each sample contained. Sequence reads were collapsed and filtered to measure the absolute abundance of every unique TCRbeta CDR3 rearrangement. For each sample, productive Simpson clonality was calculated by taking the square root of Simpson's diversity index across productive rearrangements. TCRdb holds this immuneACCESS table with in-frame rearrangements only. Some clones are missing; in checked studies, unresolved V genes explain under half, and the rest has no known cause. V and J calls and clone size are copied from that table; D and trimming were computed from the DNA. The sample contains about 160,000 clones, approximately 85% of them found a single time. Together, the top ten hold roughly 1.2% of the sample.

The clonotype originates from a man aged 55 to 69 who had recovered from COVID-19. Material for sequencing was peripheral blood. Recombination linked TRBV7-3 to TRBJ2-1, and perhaps TRBD2 as D gene, on 6 matching bases. The DNA is TGTGCCAGCAGCGACTCTCGCGGGGTGGGGTATGAGCAGTTCTTC. This sequence encodes CASSDSRGVGYEQFF.